One sample yielded the 20 T cell receptor beta chains listed below, sequenced in a study of blood T cell repertoires in COVID-19. Method: immunoSEQ multiplex PCR; TCRdb's copy keeps in-frame clones and lacks some. The sample has around 98,000 clones, 84% seen once; the top ten hold 17%. What was sequenced was peripheral blood. The receptor source for this set is a woman in her sixties with acute or convalescent COVID-19.

This chain links TRBV4-1 with TRBJ2-7; 9 positions agree with TRBD2. Per the germline V gene, CDR1 is MGHRA and CDR2 is YSYEKL. The CDR3 length is 18 residues. V shed 5 bases and J 2 bases; nucleotides not matched to a gene: 16. DNA of the CDR3: TGCGCCAGCAGCGCCACCATCGGCGGGGGGGCCTTGACCTACGAGCAGTACTTC. Its protein is CASSATIGGGALTYEQYF.

V usage is TRBV10-3 and J usage is TRBJ1-2; 7 bases are shared with TRBD1. Germline assignment: CDR1 ENHRY and CDR2 SYGVKD. CDR3 length equals 12 residues. Trimming took 8 bases from V and 8 from J; bases not matched to a gene: 8. CDR3 sequence reads: CAIRDRESGYTF. CDR3 DNA sequence: TGTGCCATCCGGGACAGAGAAAGCGGCTACACCTTC.

This sequence joins TRBV28 and TRBJ2-7; D gene uncertain. Trimming took 5 bases from V and 7 from J, leaving 15 bases between them. Per the germline V gene, CDR1 is MDHEN and CDR2 is SYDVKM. The CDR3 is made up of 13 amino acids. The CDR3 protein is CASSMSVPWEQYF. Written as DNA, the CDR3 is TGTGCCAGCAGTATGTCAGTACCTTGGGAGCAGTACTTC.

This chain links TRBV2 with TRBJ1-6; D uncertain. Trimming cost V 2 bases and J 10 bases, with 18 bases left between them. In germline, CDR1 is SNHLY, CDR2 FYNNEI. This CDR3 has 16 residues. The CDR3 DNA sequence: TGTGCCAGCAGTGAACGGGAGGGCGGGGTCAGATCACCCCTCCACTTT. The encoded protein is CASSEREGGVRSPLHF.

V is TRBV7-9 and J is TRBJ2-7, with a tentative D call TRBD1 (5 bases). V was pared by 5 bases and J by 8 bases, with 13 bases between. Germline lookup yields CDR1 SEHNR and CDR2 FQNEAQ (reference sequence). This CDR3 is 12 amino acids long. The CDR3 loop reads CASSTTDLKQYF. The CDR3 DNA sequence: TGTGCCAGCAGCACGACAGACCTCAAGCAGTACTTC. The full variable domain, rest sourced from reference TRBV7-9 and TRBJ2-7, is DTGVSQNPRHKITKRGQNVTFRCDPISEHNRLYWYRQTLGQGPEFLTYFQNEAQLEKSRLLSDRFSAERPKGSFSTLEIQRTEQGDSAMYLCASSTTDLKQYFGPGTRLTVT.

This chain links TRBV6-1 with TRBJ2-3; no firm D call. This CDR3 spans 16 amino acids. The V end was cut by 2 bases, the J end by 0 bases, with 12 bases between. Germline V gives CDR1 MNHNS, CDR2 SASEGT. The CDR3 region has the DNA TGTGCCAGCAGTGAAATGGCTAGGCCTAGCACAGATACGCAGTATTTT. It translates to CASSEMARPSTDTQYF.

The rearrangement links TRBV2 to TRBJ1-4; 8 bases fit TRBD1. The trim removed 6 bases at V and 3 bases at J, leaving 9 bases unmatched. The CDR3 is 16 residues long. In germline, CDR1 is SNHLY, CDR2 FYNNEI. CDR3 nucleotides: TGTGCCAGCAGCAGAGATCAGGGGGCAGCTAATGAAAAACTGTTTTTT. It is translated as CASSRDQGAANEKLFF.

The chain joins TRBV5-1 to TRBJ2-1, with D maybe TRBD2 (5 bases). CDR1 and CDR2 from the germline V gene are SGHRS and YFSETQ. Trimming shortened V by 3 bases and J by 4 bases, and 17 bases separated the two germline ends. This CDR3 has 16 amino acids. CDR3 sequence reads: CASSSLGALGYNEQFF. CDR3 coding DNA: TGCGCCAGCAGCTCACTAGGAGCATTGGGGTACAATGAGCAGTTCTTC.

V is TRBV6-5 and J is TRBJ1-5; TRBD1 matches at 7 bases. The V segment lost 10 bases and the J segment 5 bases; nucleotides outside the gene matches: 8. The CDR3 is made up of 13 amino acids. The germline V gene has CDR1 MNHEY and CDR2 SVGAGI. CDR3 loop: CATSTGTHQPQHF. The CDR3 nucleotides read TGTGCCACCTCGACAGGGACCCATCAGCCCCAGCATTTT.

This rearrangement joins TRBV6-5 to TRBJ2-5; TRBD2 aligns across 10 bases. The trim removed 8 bases at V and 5 bases at J, leaving 5 bases unmatched. CDR3 length: 13 residues. Germline CDR1 and CDR2: MNHEY and SVGAGI. The CDR3 region has the DNA TGTGCCAGCGGTAGGACTAGCGGTGAGACCCAGTACTTC. As protein: CASGRTSGETQYF.

The rearrangement uses TRBV7-3 and TRBJ2-6, with no clear D. The CDR3 runs to 16 residues. Germline CDR1 SGHTA, CDR2 FQGTGA. Trimming pared 5 bases from V and 4 bases from J, leaving 15 bases between. CDR3 bases: TGTGCCAGCAGCCCGGCCTCTAGTTCCGGGGCCAACGTCCTGACTTTC. The encoded protein is CASSPASSSGANVLTF.

The chain joins TRBV10-3 to TRBJ2-3; 11 bases match TRBD2. Germline CDR1 ENHRY, CDR2 SYGVKD. CDR3 size: 16 residues. V shed 3 bases, J shed 1 base, and the junction held 3 bases outside the gene matches. CDR3 sequence reads: CAISDLTSGGTDTQYF. CDR3 DNA sequence: TGTGCCATCAGTGACCTGACTAGCGGGGGCACAGATACGCAGTATTTT.

The J gene is TRBJ1-3, the V gene TRBV19, with TRBD1 matching over 9 bases. CDR1 and CDR2 from the germline V gene are LNHDA and SQIVND (reference sequence). The CDR3 has 15 residues. Trimming took 6 bases from V and 7 from J; bases not matched to a gene: 10. The CDR3 region is CASRTGTGNRNTIYF. The CDR3 nucleotides read TGTGCCAGTAGAACCGGGACAGGGAATCGGAACACCATATATTTT.

V gene TRBV11-3 combines with J gene TRBJ2-2; possibly TRBD2 for D (5 bases). The ends were cut back, 5 bases at V and 2 bases at J, with 9 bases in the middle. The CDR3 is 14 residues long. Germline V gene lookup returns CDR1 SGHNT and CDR2 YENEEA. CDR3 amino acids: CASSSRTNTGELFF. In DNA, the CDR3 is TGTGCCAGCAGCAGCCGGACTAACACCGGGGAGCTGTTTTTT.

The V call is TRBV5-4, the J call TRBJ1-2; D not resolved. Trimming stripped 6 bases from V and 2 bases from J, with 8 bases between. The CDR3 has 12 residues. Germline loops: CDR1 SGHNT, CDR2 YYREEE (reference sequence). Here the CDR3 DNA reads TGTGCCAGCACCGGGATCAACTATGGCTACACCTTC. Its protein product is CASTGINYGYTF.

V and J are TRBV6-1 and TRBJ2-1; 8 bases line up with TRBD2. From germline, CDR1 is MNHNS and CDR2 SASEGT. The CDR3 extends over 14 amino acids. With V trimmed by 6 bases and J by 12 bases, 13 bases remained unmatched. The CDR3 here is CASSPGLAVMRQFF. The CDR3 bases are TGTGCCAGCAGCCCAGGACTAGCTGTAATGAGGCAGTTCTTC.

The chain couples TRBV5-1 to TRBJ2-1; 11 positions agree with TRBD2. CDR1 and CDR2 from the germline V gene are SGHRS and YFSETQ. The CDR3 sequence is 15 residues long. The trim removed 4 bases at V and 5 bases at J, leaving 5 bases unmatched. CDR3 nucleotide sequence: TGCGCCAGCAGCCCGGGACTAGCGGTAGACAATGAGCAGTTCTTC. Its protein product is CASSPGLAVDNEQFF. Complete variable domain (other parts from reference TRBV5-1 and TRBJ2-1): KAGVTQTPRYLIKTRGQQVTLSCSPISGHRSVSWYQQTPGQGLQFLFEYFSETQRNKGNFPGRFSGRQFSNSRSEMNVSTLELGDSALYLCASSPGLAVDNEQFFGPGTRLTVL.

This chain joins TRBV19 and TRBJ1-1; 7 nucleotides align to TRBD1. Germline V gene data show CDR1 as LNHDA and CDR2 as SQIVND (reference sequence). V dropped 7 bases and J dropped 2; count of bases not matched to a gene: 7. The CDR3 spans 14 residues. CDR3 sequence: CASKWGQLNTEAFF. The CDR3 bases are TGTGCCAGTAAATGGGGACAGCTAAACACTGAAGCTTTCTTT. The whole variable domain, filled in from reference TRBV19 and TRBJ1-1, reads DGGITQSPKYLFRKEGQNVTLSCEQNLNHDAMYWYRQDPGQGLRLIYYSQIVNDFQKGDIAEGYSVSREKKESFPLTVTSAQKNPTAFYLCASKWGQLNTEAFFGQGTRLTVV.

The rearrangement links TRBV7-3 to TRBJ1-1; D not certain. CDR1 and CDR2 (germline): SGHTA, FQGTGA. The CDR3 covers 13 residues. Deletions cut 0 bases from V and 1 base from J, with 3 bases between. As DNA, the CDR3 is TGTGCCAGCAGCTTAACAGCGAACACTGAAGCTTTCTTT. This encodes CASSLTANTEAFF.

The V and J genes are TRBV5-1 and TRBJ2-7; TRBD2 aligns across 8 bases. V shed 1 base, J shed 4 bases, and the junction held 10 bases outside the gene matches. CDR1 and CDR2 from the germline V gene are SGHRS and YFSETQ. The CDR3 runs 16 residues. In DNA, the CDR3 is TGCGCCAGCAGCTTGTGGGAGGCGGGGGGAAATTACGAGCAGTACTTC. It yields the protein CASSLWEAGGNYEQYF.